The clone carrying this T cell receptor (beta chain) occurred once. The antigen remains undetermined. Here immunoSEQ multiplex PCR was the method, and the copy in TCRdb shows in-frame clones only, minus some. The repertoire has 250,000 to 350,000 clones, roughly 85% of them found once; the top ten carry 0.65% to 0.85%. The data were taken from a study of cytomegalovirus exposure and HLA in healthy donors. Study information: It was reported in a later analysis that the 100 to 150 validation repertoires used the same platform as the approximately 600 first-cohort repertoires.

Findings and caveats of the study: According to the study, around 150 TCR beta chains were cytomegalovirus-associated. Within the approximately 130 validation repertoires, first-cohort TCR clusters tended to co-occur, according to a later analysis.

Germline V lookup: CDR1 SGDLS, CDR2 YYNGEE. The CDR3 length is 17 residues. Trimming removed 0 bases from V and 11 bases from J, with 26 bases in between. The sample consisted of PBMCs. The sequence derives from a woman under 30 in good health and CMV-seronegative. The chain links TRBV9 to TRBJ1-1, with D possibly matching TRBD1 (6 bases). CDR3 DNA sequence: TGTGCCAGCAGCGTAGCGGAACAGGCGCCCGCCGGGAGGGGGGCTTTCTTT. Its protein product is CASSVAEQAPAGRGAFF.